A selection of T cell receptor beta chains follows, all from one sample in a study of Ad26.COV2.S vaccination and SARS-CoV-2 variants. TCRdb's table, derived via immunoSEQ multiplex PCR, lists solely in-frame clones and lacks some. The sample yields some 400,000 clones, about 88% seen once. Sequences were derived from peripheral blood, sampled in a trial of Ad26.COV2.S vaccine versus placebo. These receptor sequences come from a person between 18 and 65 years old who received the Ad26.COV2.S COVID-19 vaccine or a placebo. The CDR3 runs from the conserved cysteine through the conserved F or W. The order of the fields is CDR3 length, J gene, V gene, clone size, D gene, CDR3 DNA, CDR3 protein. A D gene is named only where the DNA matches it firmly. Size tells how often a clone was seen (once, few, many) or the class of an expanded clone, and some rows leave it out.

cdr3_length: 15; j_call: TRBJ2-3; v_call: TRBV4-1; clone_size: -; d_call: TRBD2; cdr3_nt: TGCGCCAGCAGCCAATTTAGCGGGGCTCCAGATACGCAGTATTTT; cdr3_aa: CASSQFSGAPDTQYF
cdr3_length: 14; j_call: TRBJ2-2; v_call: TRBV15; clone_size: -; d_call: -; cdr3_nt: TGTGCCACCAGCAGAGGGCAGAACACCGGGGAGCTGTTTTTT; cdr3_aa: CATSRGQNTGELFF
cdr3_length: 13; j_call: TRBJ2-7; v_call: TRBV28; clone_size: -; d_call: -; cdr3_nt: TGTGCCAGCAATCGGGGCCCGGGCTACGAGCAGTACTTC; cdr3_aa: CASNRGPGYEQYF
cdr3_length: 13; j_call: TRBJ1-4; v_call: TRBV2; clone_size: -; d_call: -; cdr3_nt: TGTGCCAGCTGTCTCGGGTTTAATGAAAAACTGTTTTTT; cdr3_aa: CASCLGFNEKLFF
cdr3_length: 15; j_call: TRBJ2-1; v_call: TRBV11-2; clone_size: -; d_call: -; cdr3_nt: TGTGCCAGCAGCCCCTTTATTAGCGAGGACAATGAGCAGTTCTTC; cdr3_aa: CASSPFISEDNEQFF
cdr3_length: 16; j_call: TRBJ2-4; v_call: TRBV27; clone_size: -; d_call: -; cdr3_nt: TGTGCCAGCAGCGCCATAGCGGATCTAGCCAAAAACATTCAGTACTTC; cdr3_aa: CASSAIADLAKNIQYF
cdr3_length: 13; j_call: TRBJ2-1; v_call: TRBV4-2; clone_size: -; d_call: -; cdr3_nt: TGTGCCAGCAGCCAAGTTTCGGGTGGAGAGCAGTTCTTC; cdr3_aa: CASSQVSGGEQFF
cdr3_length: 14; j_call: TRBJ2-7; v_call: TRBV5-1; clone_size: -; d_call: -; cdr3_nt: TGCGCCAGCAGCTTGCAAGGGGGACGCCACGAGCAGTACTTC; cdr3_aa: CASSLQGGRHEQYF
cdr3_length: 13; j_call: TRBJ2-2; v_call: TRBV30; clone_size: -; d_call: -; cdr3_nt: TGTGCCTGGATGGCAGATAGTGGCGGGGAGCTGTTTTTT; cdr3_aa: CAWMADSGGELFF
cdr3_length: 14; j_call: TRBJ1-1; v_call: TRBV6-5; clone_size: -; d_call: TRBD1; cdr3_nt: TGTGCCAGCAGTTACCGTACAGGGGCCTCGAAAGCTTTCTTT; cdr3_aa: CASSYRTGASKAFF
cdr3_length: 21; j_call: TRBJ2-1; v_call: TRBV11-2; clone_size: -; d_call: TRBD2; cdr3_nt: TGTGCCAGCAGTTTACCCCAGCGGGAGGGCCTAGGAAGGAGCTCCTACAATGAGCAGTTCTTC; cdr3_aa: CASSLPQREGLGRSSYNEQFF
cdr3_length: 14; j_call: TRBJ2-7; v_call: TRBV11-3; clone_size: -; d_call: -; cdr3_nt: TGTGCCAGCAGCCCATATAGCCAGTCCTACGAGCAGTACTTC; cdr3_aa: CASSPYSQSYEQYF
cdr3_length: 14; j_call: TRBJ2-7; v_call: TRBV5-1; clone_size: once; d_call: TRBD2; cdr3_nt: TGCGCCAGCAGCATAGCGGGAGTCTCCTACGAGCAGTACTTC; cdr3_aa: CASSIAGVSYEQYF
cdr3_length: 14; j_call: TRBJ1-1; v_call: TRBV19; clone_size: few; d_call: TRBD1; cdr3_nt: TGTGCCAGTAGTATGGGACAGGGAAACACTGAAGCTTTCTTT; cdr3_aa: CASSMGQGNTEAFF
cdr3_length: 15; j_call: TRBJ2-7; v_call: TRBV11-2; clone_size: -; d_call: -; cdr3_nt: TGTGCCAGCAGTTATGAGTTCGGGGGTTTCTACGAGCAGTACTTC; cdr3_aa: CASSYEFGGFYEQYF
cdr3_length: 14; j_call: TRBJ1-3; v_call: TRBV6-5; clone_size: -; d_call: -; cdr3_nt: TGTGCCAGCAGCTTAGCCAGCTCTGGAAACACCATATATTTT; cdr3_aa: CASSLASSGNTIYF
cdr3_length: 13; j_call: TRBJ2-1; v_call: TRBV11-3; clone_size: -; d_call: -; cdr3_nt: TGTGCCAGCAGCTTAAACGTTCTGGCTGAGCAGTTCTTC; cdr3_aa: CASSLNVLAEQFF
cdr3_length: 18; j_call: TRBJ1-1; v_call: TRBV19; clone_size: few; d_call: TRBD1; cdr3_nt: TGTGCCACTGGTAAGGCATCCCGGGACAGGGGGATGAACACTGAAGCTTTCTTT; cdr3_aa: CATGKASRDRGMNTEAFF
cdr3_length: 15; j_call: TRBJ2-5; v_call: TRBV7-3; clone_size: -; d_call: TRBD1; cdr3_nt: TGTGCCAGCAGCCCGGACAGGGGGCGTCAAGAGACCCAGTACTTC; cdr3_aa: CASSPDRGRQETQYF
cdr3_length: 16; j_call: TRBJ1-6; v_call: TRBV5-1; clone_size: -; d_call: -; cdr3_nt: TGCGCCAGCAGCTCGACAGTAAGCTCCTATAATTCACCCCTCCACTTT; cdr3_aa: CASSSTVSSYNSPLHF
cdr3_length: 17; j_call: TRBJ2-7; v_call: TRBV3-1/TRBV3-2; clone_size: -; d_call: TRBD2; cdr3_nt: TGTGCCAGCAGCCAACTACATACCGGGACTAGCTCCTACGAGCAGTACTTC; cdr3_aa: CASSQLHTGTSSYEQYF
cdr3_length: 14; j_call: TRBJ1-5; v_call: TRBV30; clone_size: -; d_call: -; cdr3_nt: TGTGCCTGGAGTGATATTTATAGCAATCAGCCCCAGCATTTT; cdr3_aa: CAWSDIYSNQPQHF
cdr3_length: 15; j_call: TRBJ2-1; v_call: TRBV18; clone_size: -; d_call: -; cdr3_nt: TGTGCCAGCTCACCCCGGGCCCGAGTGGAGGGTGAGCAGTTCTTC; cdr3_aa: CASSPRARVEGEQFF
cdr3_length: 15; j_call: TRBJ2-5; v_call: TRBV7-3; clone_size: -; d_call: TRBD2; cdr3_nt: TGTGCCAGCAGCTTAGCAGCGGGGAGCCAAGGGACCCAGTACTTC; cdr3_aa: CASSLAAGSQGTQYF
cdr3_length: 15; j_call: TRBJ2-1; v_call: TRBV9; clone_size: -; d_call: -; cdr3_nt: TGTGCCAGCAGCGCCGGAGACAGTGCGTCGAGGGAGCAGTTCTTC; cdr3_aa: CASSAGDSASREQFF
cdr3_length: 18; j_call: TRBJ2-1; v_call: TRBV5-1; clone_size: -; d_call: TRBD2; cdr3_nt: TGCGCCAGCAGCTTGAAAGCGGCGGCGGGAGTCAGCTACAATGAGCAGTTCTTC; cdr3_aa: CASSLKAAAGVSYNEQFF
cdr3_length: 17; j_call: TRBJ1-5; v_call: TRBV24-1; clone_size: -; d_call: TRBD1; cdr3_nt: TGTGCCACCAGTGACTCACCGGGACAGGGCCCTCATCAGCCCCAGCATTTT; cdr3_aa: CATSDSPGQGPHQPQHF
cdr3_length: 16; j_call: TRBJ2-2; v_call: TRBV19; clone_size: once; d_call: -; cdr3_nt: TGTGCCAGTAGTATCGGGGAGGGGGTCAACACCGGGGAGCTGTTTTTT; cdr3_aa: CASSIGEGVNTGELFF
cdr3_length: 18; j_call: TRBJ1-4; v_call: TRBV28; clone_size: -; d_call: TRBD1; cdr3_nt: TGTGCCAGCAGTTTCGGCAGGGGGCCCTATGCAACTAATGAAAAACTGTTTTTT; cdr3_aa: CASSFGRGPYATNEKLFF
cdr3_length: 14; j_call: TRBJ1-1; v_call: TRBV11-3; clone_size: once; d_call: -; cdr3_nt: TGTGCCAGCAGGAGGGGCGGGAAAAACACTGAAGCTTTCTTT; cdr3_aa: CASRRGGKNTEAFF
cdr3_length: 16; j_call: TRBJ2-2; v_call: TRBV10-2; clone_size: -; d_call: TRBD2; cdr3_nt: TGCGCCAGCAGGAGACTAGCGGGAGGCGAGACCGGGGAGCTGTTTTTT; cdr3_aa: CASRRLAGGETGELFF
cdr3_length: 16; j_call: TRBJ1-1; v_call: TRBV19; clone_size: -; d_call: -; cdr3_nt: TGTGCCAGTAGTACCACTCATCTAACTCTTGCGACTGAAGCTTTCTTT; cdr3_aa: CASSTTHLTLATEAFF
cdr3_length: 13; j_call: TRBJ2-5; v_call: TRBV5-6; clone_size: -; d_call: -; cdr3_nt: TGTGCCAGCAGCTCGGGTCACCAAGAGACCCAGTACTTC; cdr3_aa: CASSSGHQETQYF
cdr3_length: 15; j_call: TRBJ2-3; v_call: TRBV10-3; clone_size: -; d_call: -; cdr3_nt: TGTGCCATCAGTGAGTGGAACAGGGCCACAGATACGCAGTATTTT; cdr3_aa: CAISEWNRATDTQYF
cdr3_length: 13; j_call: TRBJ2-1; v_call: TRBV14; clone_size: few; d_call: -; cdr3_nt: TGTGCCAGCAGCCAAGTAGGTACGGGCGGGCAGTTCTTC; cdr3_aa: CASSQVGTGGQFF
cdr3_length: 13; j_call: TRBJ1-1; v_call: TRBV30; clone_size: -; d_call: -; cdr3_nt: TGTGCCTGGGAGCGACAGGTGAGGGATGAAGCTTTCTTT; cdr3_aa: CAWERQVRDEAFF
cdr3_length: 14; j_call: TRBJ2-7; v_call: TRBV9; clone_size: -; d_call: -; cdr3_nt: TGTGCCAGCAGCGTAGAGGGCTGGACCTACGAGCAGTACTTC; cdr3_aa: CASSVEGWTYEQYF
cdr3_length: 14; j_call: TRBJ2-5; v_call: TRBV5-1; clone_size: -; d_call: -; cdr3_nt: TGCGCCAGCAGCTCCTTAATGGGAAAAGAGACCCAGTACTTC; cdr3_aa: CASSSLMGKETQYF
cdr3_length: 14; j_call: TRBJ1-2; v_call: TRBV30; clone_size: -; d_call: -; cdr3_nt: TGTGCCTGGAGTCTCGGGGGGAGCCAACGTGGCTACACCTTC; cdr3_aa: CAWSLGGSQRGYTF
cdr3_length: 14; j_call: TRBJ1-1; v_call: TRBV7-9; clone_size: -; d_call: -; cdr3_nt: TGTGCCAGCAGCCAGGGAAGGTGGAACACTGAAGCTTTCTTT; cdr3_aa: CASSQGRWNTEAFF
cdr3_length: 13; j_call: TRBJ2-7; v_call: TRBV28; clone_size: -; d_call: -; cdr3_nt: TGTGCCAGCAGTTTTAGACAGGCCTACGAGCAGTACTTC; cdr3_aa: CASSFRQAYEQYF
cdr3_length: 14; j_call: TRBJ1-1; v_call: TRBV6-5; clone_size: -; d_call: TRBD1; cdr3_nt: TGTGCCAGCAGTCCGGGACAGGCCTACACTGAAGCTTTCTTT; cdr3_aa: CASSPGQAYTEAFF
cdr3_length: 12; j_call: TRBJ2-7; v_call: TRBV2; clone_size: few; d_call: -; cdr3_nt: TGTGCCAGCAGACGACAAATCTACGAGCAGTACTTC; cdr3_aa: CASRRQIYEQYF
cdr3_length: 13; j_call: TRBJ2-3; v_call: TRBV7-2; clone_size: -; d_call: -; cdr3_nt: TGTGCCAGCAGCTTAGATTTCTTGGGTACGCAGTATTTT; cdr3_aa: CASSLDFLGTQYF
cdr3_length: 16; j_call: TRBJ2-3; v_call: TRBV7-3; clone_size: once; d_call: TRBD2; cdr3_nt: TGTGCCAGCAGCTTAAGCGGACTAGTCCCCACAGATACGCAGTATTTT; cdr3_aa: CASSLSGLVPTDTQYF
cdr3_length: 15; j_call: TRBJ2-7; v_call: TRBV30; clone_size: -; d_call: TRBD1; cdr3_nt: TGTGCCTGGAGAGCCCCACAGGGGGCTAGTTACGAGCAGTACTTC; cdr3_aa: CAWRAPQGASYEQYF
cdr3_length: 14; j_call: TRBJ2-7; v_call: TRBV28; clone_size: -; d_call: TRBD1; cdr3_nt: TGTGCCAGCAGTTCACAGGGGACAGTCTACGAGCAGTACTTC; cdr3_aa: CASSSQGTVYEQYF
cdr3_length: 14; j_call: TRBJ2-7; v_call: TRBV5-6; clone_size: once; d_call: -; cdr3_nt: TGTGCCAGCAGCTTGTTTGGGGATTCCTACGAGCAGTACTTC; cdr3_aa: CASSLFGDSYEQYF
cdr3_length: 14; j_call: TRBJ1-2; v_call: TRBV10-3; clone_size: once; d_call: -; cdr3_nt: TGTGCCATCAGTGAAATGGCGGCCCTGGATGGCTACACCTTC; cdr3_aa: CAISEMAALDGYTF
cdr3_length: 14; j_call: TRBJ1-1; v_call: TRBV19; clone_size: -; d_call: TRBD1; cdr3_nt: TGTGCCAGTAGTTACACAGGGGGTTACACTGAAGCTTTCTTT; cdr3_aa: CASSYTGGYTEAFF